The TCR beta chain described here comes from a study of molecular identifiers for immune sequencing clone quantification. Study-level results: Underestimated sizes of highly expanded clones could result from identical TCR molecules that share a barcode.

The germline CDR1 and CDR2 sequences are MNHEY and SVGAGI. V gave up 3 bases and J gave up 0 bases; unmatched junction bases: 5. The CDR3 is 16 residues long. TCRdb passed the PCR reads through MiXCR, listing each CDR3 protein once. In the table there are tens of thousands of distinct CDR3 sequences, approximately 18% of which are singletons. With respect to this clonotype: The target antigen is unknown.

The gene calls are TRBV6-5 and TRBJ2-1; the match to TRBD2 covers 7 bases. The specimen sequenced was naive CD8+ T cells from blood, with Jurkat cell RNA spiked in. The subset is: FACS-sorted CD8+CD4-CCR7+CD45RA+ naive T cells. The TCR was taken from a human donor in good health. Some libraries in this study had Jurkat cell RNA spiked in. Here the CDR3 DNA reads TGTGCCAGCAGTTATCTGGCGGGAGCCTCCTACAATGAGCAGTTCTTC. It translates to CASSYLAGASYNEQFF.